This T cell receptor (beta chain) derives from a study of spatial heterogeneity in lung cancer. This clonotype was recorded many times. The antigen remains undetermined. General study points: Mutation tallies in tumors tracked expanded intratumoral alpha and beta TCR counts.

Stated time point: sample taken at primary tumor resection. Each CDR3 protein is one row after TCRdb ran MiXCR on the 5' RACE reads. The sample includes a few thousand distinct CDR3 sequences, 8.5% of them seen just once. CDR1 is GTSNPN, CDR2 SVGIG, per germline (reference sequence). CDR3 length: 16 residues. V was shortened by 2 bases and J by 5 bases, with 21 bases between the two germline ends. This receptor was taken from a male donor with early-stage non-small cell lung cancer. The chain uses TRBV30 and TRBJ1-1; tentative D call: TRBD1 (5 bases). The input for sequencing was lung tumor tissue, taken at surgery. CDR3 nucleotide sequence: TGTGCCTGGAGTACTCGGGACCCGGACGTAGGGACTGAAGCTTTCTTT. Translation: CAWSTRDPDVGTEAFF.